This T cell receptor beta chain comes out of a study of a mutant IDH1 vaccine in newly diagnosed glioma. Germline values: CDR1 SGHVS, CDR2 FNYEAQ. This CDR3 is 13 amino acids long. The V end was cut by 2 bases, the J end by 4 bases, with 6 bases between. The assay was immunoSEQ multiplex PCR, and TCRdb's table has in-frame clones only and misses some. The sample contains under 40,000 clones, 80% of which appear only once. Comment on this clone: What it binds is unknown.

Time point: week 35, safety follow-up. Doses of 300 ug of mutant IDH1 20-mer peptide were given with topical imiquimod. Here the sequenced sample was PBMCs, taken from a glioma patient whose treatment included an IDH1 peptide vaccine. V gene TRBV7-6 combines with J gene TRBJ1-5; D not certain. The clonotype was recovered from a man in his forties or fifties with glioma. Some clones in this sample may be carry-over from other donors' samples. The CDR3 spells CASSLSDNQPQHF. The DNA for the CDR3 is TGTGCCAGCAGCTTATCTGATAATCAGCCCCAGCATTTT.